The following is a T cell receptor beta chain sequence with its context. Assay runs were performed at deep level. Data came from immunoSEQ multiplex PCR; TCRdb stores just in-frame clones and leaves some out. This sample has 2 million to 3 million clones, with over 85% found just once. These data come from a study of shared clonotypes between healthy human individuals. The germline gives CDR1 SGHTA, CDR2 FQGNSA. The CDR3 contains 15 residues. Trimming took off 1 base at V and 5 bases at J, with 12 bases between the two ends. The specimen was naive CD4+ T cells from PBMCs. Subset given: CD45RA+ positively selected. The rearrangement links TRBV7-2 to TRBJ2-1; the D gene is possibly TRBD1 (5 bases). This receptor was obtained from a man between 18 and 29 years old in good health. Some clones in this sample may be carry-over from other donors' samples. In DNA, the CDR3 is TGTGCCAGCAGCTTAGGTGTAGGGGCAAACAATGAGCAGTTCTTC. Amino acid sequence: CASSLGVGANNEQFF.